This T cell receptor (beta chain) came from a study of OX40 agonist ivuxolimab in advanced cancers. The CDR3 length is 13 residues. V lost 6 bases and J lost 2; bases outside the gene matches: 4. Germline V gene lookup returns CDR1 SQVTM and CDR2 ANQGSEA. The method was immunoSEQ multiplex PCR; TCRdb's version includes in-frame clones alone and lacks a portion of them. The table records around 30,000 clones, approximately 91% of them present only once. General observations from the study: With doses of 0.1 to 3.0 mg/kg, CD4+ and CD8+ blood T cells had undergone clonal expansion by week 6.

On this clone: Its antigen is not known.

The gene calls are TRBV29-1 and TRBJ1-2; 9 bases align to TRBD1. The sample was CD4+ or CD8+ T cells sorted from blood, taken in a trial of the OX40 agonist ivuxolimab. The receptor was isolated from an adult with an advanced solid tumor such as melanoma, head and neck, liver or kidney cancer. The CDR3: CSVGTGNNYGYTF. The CDR3 nucleotides read TGCAGCGTCGGGACAGGGAACAACTATGGCTACACCTTC.